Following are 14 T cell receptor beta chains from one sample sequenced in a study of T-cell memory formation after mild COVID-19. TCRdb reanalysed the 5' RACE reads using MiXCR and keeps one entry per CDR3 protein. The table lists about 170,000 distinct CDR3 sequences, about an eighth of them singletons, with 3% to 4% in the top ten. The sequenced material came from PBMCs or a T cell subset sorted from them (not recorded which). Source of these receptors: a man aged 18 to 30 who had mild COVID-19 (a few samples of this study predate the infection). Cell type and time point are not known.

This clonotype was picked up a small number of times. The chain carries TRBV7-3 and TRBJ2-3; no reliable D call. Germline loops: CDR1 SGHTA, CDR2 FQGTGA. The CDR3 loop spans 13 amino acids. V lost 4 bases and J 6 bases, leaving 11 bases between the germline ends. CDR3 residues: CASSSIPGDTQYF. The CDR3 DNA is TGTGCCAGCAGCTCCATCCCCGGGGATACGCAGTATTTT.

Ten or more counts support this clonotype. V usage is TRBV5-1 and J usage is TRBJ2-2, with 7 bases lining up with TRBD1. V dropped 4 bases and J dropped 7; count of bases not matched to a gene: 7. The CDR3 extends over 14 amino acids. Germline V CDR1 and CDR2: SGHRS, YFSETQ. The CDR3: CASSPGTADGELFF. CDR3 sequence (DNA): TGCGCCAGCAGCCCGGGGACAGCCGACGGGGAGCTGTTTTTT.

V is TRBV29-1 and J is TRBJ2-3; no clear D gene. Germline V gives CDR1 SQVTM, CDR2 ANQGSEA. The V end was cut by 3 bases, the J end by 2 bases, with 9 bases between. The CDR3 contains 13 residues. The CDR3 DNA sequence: TGCAGCGTTGATTTGCTCCTCACAGATACGCAGTATTTT. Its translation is CSVDLLLTDTQYF.

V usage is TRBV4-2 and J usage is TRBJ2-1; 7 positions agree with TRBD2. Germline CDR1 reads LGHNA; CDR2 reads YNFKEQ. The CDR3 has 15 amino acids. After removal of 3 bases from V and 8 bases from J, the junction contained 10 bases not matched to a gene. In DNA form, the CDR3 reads TGTGCCAGCAGCCAGTCTCGGGGACTATCCTATGAGCAGTTCTTC. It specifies CASSQSRGLSYEQFF.

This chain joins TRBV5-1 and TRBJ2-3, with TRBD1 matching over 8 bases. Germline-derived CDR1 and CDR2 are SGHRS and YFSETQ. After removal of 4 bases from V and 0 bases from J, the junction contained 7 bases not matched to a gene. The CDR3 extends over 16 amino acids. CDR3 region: CASSLRTGSSTDTQYF. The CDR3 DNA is TGCGCCAGCAGCCTTAGGACAGGGTCGAGCACAGATACGCAGTATTTT.

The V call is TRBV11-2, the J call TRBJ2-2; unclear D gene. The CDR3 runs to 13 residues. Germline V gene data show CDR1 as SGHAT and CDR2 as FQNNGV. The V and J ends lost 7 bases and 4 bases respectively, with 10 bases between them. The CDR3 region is CASKRAATGELFF. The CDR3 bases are TGTGCCAGCAAACGTGCCGCCACCGGGGAGCTGTTTTTT.

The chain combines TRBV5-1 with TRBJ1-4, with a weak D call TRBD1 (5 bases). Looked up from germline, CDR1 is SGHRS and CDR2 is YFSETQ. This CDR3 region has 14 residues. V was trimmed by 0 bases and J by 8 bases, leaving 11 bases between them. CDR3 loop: CASSLVPGQEKLFF. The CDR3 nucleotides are TGCGCCAGCAGCTTGGTACCAGGGCAAGAAAAACTGTTTTTT.

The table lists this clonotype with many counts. The DNA for the CDR3 is TGCAGTGCTAGAGATAGACAAAAGGGCACCGGGGAGCTGTTTTTT. This gives the protein CSARDRQKGTGELFF. The rearrangement uses TRBV20-1 and TRBJ2-2; no reliable D call. V gave up 0 bases and J gave up 4 bases, with 12 bases separating them. The germline CDR1 and CDR2 sequences are DFQATT and SNEGSKA (reference sequence). The CDR3 consists of 15 residues.

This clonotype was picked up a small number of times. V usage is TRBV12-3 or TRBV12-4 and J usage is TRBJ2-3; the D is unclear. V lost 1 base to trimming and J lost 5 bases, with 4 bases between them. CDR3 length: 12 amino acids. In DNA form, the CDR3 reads TGTGCCAGCAGTTTAGGTGTAGATACGCAGTATTTT. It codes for CASSLGVDTQYF.

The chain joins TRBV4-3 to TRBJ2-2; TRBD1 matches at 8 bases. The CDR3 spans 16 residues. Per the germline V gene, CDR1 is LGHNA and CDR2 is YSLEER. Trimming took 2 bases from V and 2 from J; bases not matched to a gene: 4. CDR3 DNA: TGCGCCAGCAGCCAATTAGGACAGGGCAACACCGGGGAGCTGTTTTTT. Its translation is CASSQLGQGNTGELFF.

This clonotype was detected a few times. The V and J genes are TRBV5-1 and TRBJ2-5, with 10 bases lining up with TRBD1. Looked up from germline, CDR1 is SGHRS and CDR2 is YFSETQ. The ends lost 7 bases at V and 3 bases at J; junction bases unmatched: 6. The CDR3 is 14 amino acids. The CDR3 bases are TGCGCCAGCTGGACCGGGACAGGGGAAGAGACCCAGTACTTC. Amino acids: CASWTGTGEETQYF.

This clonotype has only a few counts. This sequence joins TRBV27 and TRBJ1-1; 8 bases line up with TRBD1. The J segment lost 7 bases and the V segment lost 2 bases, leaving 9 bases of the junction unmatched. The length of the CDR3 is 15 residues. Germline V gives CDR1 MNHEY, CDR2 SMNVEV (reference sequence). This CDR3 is CASSLQEDRAGEAFF. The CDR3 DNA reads TGTGCCAGCAGTTTACAAGAGGACAGGGCAGGTGAAGCTTTCTTT.

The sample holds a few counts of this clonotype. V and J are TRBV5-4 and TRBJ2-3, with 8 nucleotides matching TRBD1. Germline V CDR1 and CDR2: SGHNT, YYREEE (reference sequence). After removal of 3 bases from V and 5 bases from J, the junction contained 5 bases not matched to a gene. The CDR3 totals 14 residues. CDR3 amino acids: CASSSAGGRDTQYF. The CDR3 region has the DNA TGTGCCAGCAGCTCCGCAGGGGGCAGAGATACGCAGTATTTT.

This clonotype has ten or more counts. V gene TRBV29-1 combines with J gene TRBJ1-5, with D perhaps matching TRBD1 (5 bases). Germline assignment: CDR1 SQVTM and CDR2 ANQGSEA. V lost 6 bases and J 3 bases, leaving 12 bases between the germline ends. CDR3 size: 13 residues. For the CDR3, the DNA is TGCAGCGTGGGCCGGGGCCTCAATCAGCCCCAGCATTTT. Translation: CSVGRGLNQPQHF.